The 5 T cell receptor beta chains below were found in one sample sequenced in a study of OX40 agonist ivuxolimab in advanced cancers. Library method: the immunoSEQ multiplex PCR assay. TCRdb carries this immuneACCESS record with in-frame sequences only. Its versions omit some clonotypes, under half of them owing to an unresolved V gene in the studies checked, with the rest unexplained. The sample records 65,000 to 80,000 clones, roughly 90% of which are singletons. The biggest ten clones account for approximately 0.69% of the sample. The material was CD4+ or CD8+ T cells sorted from blood, obtained in a trial of the OX40 agonist ivuxolimab. These receptor sequences come from an adult with an advanced solid tumor such as melanoma, head and neck, liver or kidney cancer.

The chain recombines TRBV10-2 with TRBJ2-1; D is unresolved. Germline assignment: CDR1 WSHSY and CDR2 SAAADI. The length of the CDR3 is 12 residues. With 2 bases removed from V and 6 bases from J, the gap between germline ends came to 5 bases. The CDR3, as DNA: TGCGCCAGCAGTGAGGCCTCCAATGAGCAGTTCTTC. This sequence encodes CASSEASNEQFF.

This clone was detected only once. The chain couples TRBV2 to TRBJ2-1; TRBD2 matches at 8 bases. Germline V gives CDR1 SNHLY, CDR2 FYNNEI. CDR3 size: 18 residues. The V segment lost 5 bases and the J segment 6 bases; nucleotides outside the gene matches: 18. The CDR3 DNA reads TGTGCCAGCAGTCCCCCTGGGGGGGCGGGAGGCATCCCCAATGAGCAGTTCTTC. Translation: CASSPPGGAGGIPNEQFF. Using reference TRBV2 and TRBJ2-1 for the parts outside the CDR3, the full variable domain is EPEVTQTPSHQVTQMGQEVILRCVPISNHLYFYWYRQILGQKVEFLVSFYNNEISEKSEIFDDQFSVERPDGSNFTLKIRSTKLEDSAMYFCASSPPGGAGGIPNEQFFGPGTRLTVL.

This clone was seen only a few times. V and J are TRBV7-2 and TRBJ1-5; D unclear. V gave up 1 base and J gave up 5 bases, with 3 bases separating them. The CDR3 length is 12 residues. Germline V lookup: CDR1 SGHTA, CDR2 FQGNSA. The CDR3 spells CASSLVDQPQHF. The CDR3 region has the DNA TGTGCCAGCAGCTTAGTCGATCAGCCCCAGCATTTT.

The rearrangement uses TRBV5-4 and TRBJ2-5, with 12 bases lining up with TRBD2. The CDR3 extends over 15 amino acids. The ends lost 3 bases at V and 5 bases at J; junction bases unmatched: 5. Looked up from germline, CDR1 is SGHNT and CDR2 is YYREEE (reference sequence). Here the CDR3 DNA reads TGTGCCAGCAGCTCCGGGACTAGCGGGCCTGAGACCCAGTACTTC. Translated: CASSSGTSGPETQYF.

This clone was picked up a small number of times. The rearrangement links TRBV15 to TRBJ1-1; D gene unclear. The V end was cut by 5 bases, the J end by 1 base, with 5 bases between. This CDR3 contains 12 residues. Germline V gives CDR1 LNHNV, CDR2 YYDKDF (reference sequence). CDR3 region: CATSPRNTEAFF. CDR3 nucleotide sequence: TGTGCCACCAGCCCAAGGAACACTGAAGCTTTCTTT.